Listed below are T cell receptor beta chains from one sample, sequenced in a study of shared clonotypes between healthy human individuals. Clones were read by immunoSEQ multiplex PCR, and TCRdb kept only the in-frame ones, dropping some. The table includes over 700,000 clones, roughly 72% detected once. Sequencing was carried out using memory CD4+ T cells sorted from blood. The receptors were sampled from a woman in her 30s in good health. CDR3s include the opening cysteine and the closing phenylalanine or tryptophan. D genes are given only for firm matches. Not all rows give a size; the values are once, few, many and, for expanded clones, a class.

D gene	J gene	V gene	clone size	CDR3 DNA	CDR3 protein
-	TRBJ1-2	TRBV18	-	TGTGCCAGCTCACCAACCGGGGGCGTACTGGATGGCTACACCTTC	CASSPTGGVLDGYTF
-	TRBJ1-1	TRBV5-8	-	TGTGCCAGCAGCTTGGGACAAACGAACACTGAAGCTTTCTTT	CASSLGQTNTEAFF
-	TRBJ1-4	TRBV28	-	TGTGCCAGCAGCAGAGGGGCAACTAATGAAAAACTGTTTTTT	CASSRGATNEKLFF
-	TRBJ2-6	TRBV7-9	-	TGTGCCAGCAGCATACAAAGTGGGGCCAACGTCCTGACTTTC	CASSIQSGANVLTF
TRBD1	TRBJ1-2	TRBV15	-	TGTGCCACCAGCCGGGACAGCTATGGCTACACCTTC	CATSRDSYGYTF
TRBD1	TRBJ2-7	TRBV27	many	TGTGCCAGCAGTATGACAGGGATAATCGGCTACGAGCAGTACTTC	CASSMTGIIGYEQYF
-	TRBJ2-3	TRBV5-4	-	TGTGCCAGCAGCTTGGGTGCCGCAGATACGCAGTATTTT	CASSLGAADTQYF
-	TRBJ2-3	TRBV25-1	-	TGTGCCAGCAATCCGGCAGGAGGGGCGATAGATACGCAGTATTTT	CASNPAGGAIDTQYF
-	TRBJ1-2	TRBV10-3	few	TGTGCCATCAGTCCGGGGGTACGGGACAACTATGGCTACACCTTC	CAISPGVRDNYGYTF
-	TRBJ1-1	TRBV27	-	TGTGCCAGCAGCCCCCCCGGGCACGCTGAAGCTTTCTTT	CASSPPGHAEAFF
-	TRBJ1-1	TRBV6-6	few	TGTGCCAGCAGTCCAGGGCACAACACTGAAGCTTTCTTT	CASSPGHNTEAFF
-	TRBJ2-3	TRBV7-3	-	TGTGCCAGCAGCTTTACGGGAGTCTCAGATACGCAGTATTTT	CASSFTGVSDTQYF
-	TRBJ2-2	TRBV12-5	-	TGTGCTAGTGGATGGGAGGCCGGGGAGCTGTTTTTT	CASGWEAGELFF
TRBD1	TRBJ2-6	TRBV19	-	TGTGCCAGTAGTATGAACAGGGGTAGCTCTGGGGCCAACGTCCTGACTTTC	CASSMNRGSSGANVLTF
-	TRBJ2-2	TRBV28	-	TGTGCCAGCACCTCCTCCCGACAGTCCGGGGAGCTGTTTTTT	CASTSSRQSGELFF
-	TRBJ1-1	TRBV6-6	-	TGTGCCAGCAGACCTCCCCTGGGATTGAACACTGAAGCTTTCTTT	CASRPPLGLNTEAFF
-	TRBJ2-7	TRBV28	-	TGTGCCAGCAGTTTAGCACGCCCAGACGGGCCCTACGAGCAGTACTTC	CASSLARPDGPYEQYF
-	TRBJ1-5	TRBV7-8	-	TGTGCCAGCAGCTTACAGGGGAGCAATCAGCCCCAGCATTTT	CASSLQGSNQPQHF
TRBD1	TRBJ2-5	TRBV6-1	-	TGTGCCAGCAGTGAATCGGACAGGGGAGTAAAGAAGACCCAGTACTTC	CASSESDRGVKKTQYF
TRBD1	TRBJ1-2	TRBV10-3	-	TGTGCCATCAGTGGGTTACGGGACACAGGGGATCTTAATGGCTACACCTTC	CAISGLRDTGDLNGYTF
-	TRBJ2-1	TRBV14	-	TGTGCCAGCAGCCGGGGGACCTACAATGAGCAGTTCTTC	CASSRGTYNEQFF
-	TRBJ1-1	TRBV6-6	once	TGTGCCAGCAGTCCTTACAAAAACACTGAAGCTTTCTTT	CASSPYKNTEAFF
-	TRBJ2-3	TRBV18	-	TGTGCCAGCTCACCACGCTCCAGGGGGGCGGGAGATACGCAGTATTTT	CASSPRSRGAGDTQYF
-	TRBJ2-7	TRBV30	-	TGTGCCTGGAGTCCCACTCGTTACGAGCAGTACTTC	CAWSPTRYEQYF
TRBD1	TRBJ2-1	TRBV7-3	-	TGTGCCAGCAGCTCCAAACCGGGACAGGGGTACAATGAGCAGTTCTTC	CASSSKPGQGYNEQFF
-	TRBJ1-3	TRBV4-2	-	TGTGCCAGCAGCCAAGGACAGGCCCCGAACACCATATATTTT	CASSQGQAPNTIYF
-	TRBJ2-1	TRBV5-1	few	TGCGCCAGCAGCTTGATTGAGGGCTCCTACAATGAGCAGTTCTTC	CASSLIEGSYNEQFF
-	TRBJ2-1	TRBV6-5	-	TGTGCCAGCAGCCGAACTACGAGCTCCTACAATGAGCAGTTCTTC	CASSRTTSSYNEQFF
-	TRBJ2-7	TRBV6-1	-	TGTGCCAGCAGTGGGCCCAGGGGGGCGGCGGCGGTAACCTACGAGCAGTACTTC	CASSGPRGAAAVTYEQYF
-	TRBJ1-3	TRBV11-2	-	TGTGCCAGCAGCTTGCAAACAGGGAGCTCTGGAAACACCATATATTTT	CASSLQTGSSGNTIYF
-	TRBJ2-1	TRBV11-2	many	TGTGCCAGCAGCTTAGGAGGGGGAAAGTCTTACAATGAGCAGTTCTTC	CASSLGGGKSYNEQFF
-	TRBJ2-6	TRBV11-2	once	TGTGCCAGCAGCTTCGGGCGTGAGGGAACTTCTGGGGCCAACGTCCTGACTTTC	CASSFGREGTSGANVLTF
TRBD2	TRBJ2-7	TRBV5-1	-	TGCGCCAGCAGCTTGAGTAGCGGGAGTAACGAGCAGTACTTC	CASSLSSGSNEQYF
-	TRBJ1-2	TRBV9	-	TGTGCCAGCAGCATCCAACAGGGAGCTAACTATGGCTACACCTTC	CASSIQQGANYGYTF
-	TRBJ1-1	TRBV9	-	TGTGCCAGCAGCGGACTTACAGGGAAGGACACTGAAGCTTTCTTT	CASSGLTGKDTEAFF
TRBD2	TRBJ2-1	TRBV6-5	-	TGTGCCAGCAGTTACGCTACTAGCGGGAGCGGGGAGCAGTTCTTC	CASSYATSGSGEQFF
-	TRBJ2-4	TRBV18	once	TGTGCCAGCTCACCCATGGGGGACATTCAGTACTTC	CASSPMGDIQYF
-	TRBJ2-7	TRBV11-2	-	TGTGCCAGCAGCACCGGTGGGGTATCGAGCTCCTACGAGCAGTACTTC	CASSTGGVSSSYEQYF
-	TRBJ2-5	TRBV30	few	TGTGCCTGGAGTGAGGGCGGGCCAGAGACCCAGTACTTC	CAWSEGGPETQYF
TRBD2	TRBJ2-7	TRBV11-1	-	TGTGCCAGCAGCCCGGGACTAGCGAGCTCCTACGAGCAGTACTTC	CASSPGLASSYEQYF
-	TRBJ2-5	TRBV27	-	TGTGCCAGCAGAAGACTCACAGGACCCGGAGAGACCCAGTACTTC	CASRRLTGPGETQYF
-	TRBJ2-3	TRBV10-3	-	TGTGCCATCAGTGCAAGGGGCGACACAGATACGCAGTATTTT	CAISARGDTDTQYF
-	TRBJ2-4	TRBV6-6	-	TGTGCCAGCATCGTGGACCCAGCCAAAAACATTCAGTACTTC	CASIVDPAKNIQYF
TRBD1	TRBJ2-5	TRBV28	-	TGTGCCAGCAGTTTATTTCGGACAGGGATTGAGCAGTACTTC	CASSLFRTGIEQYF
TRBD2	TRBJ2-5	TRBV4-2	-	TGTGCCAGCAGCCAAGCGACTAGCGGGAGGGAGACCCAGTACTTC	CASSQATSGRETQYF
-	TRBJ1-2	TRBV29-1	few	TGCAGCGTTAGGGACCTTCAAGTTGGCTACACCTTC	CSVRDLQVGYTF
TRBD1	TRBJ1-4	TRBV27	few	TGTGCCAGCAGTTTACTTCCAGGGGGGTTGAATGGTAATGAAAAACTGTTTTTT	CASSLLPGGLNGNEKLFF
TRBD2	TRBJ2-2	TRBV4-1	-	TGCGCCAGCAGCCAAGTATCCGGGACTAGCGGTTCGTGGGGGGAGCTGTTTTTT	CASSQVSGTSGSWGELFF
-	TRBJ2-4	TRBV28	-	TGTGCCAGCAGTTCCCGTTATAGGGAGCGGTACTTC	CASSSRYRERYF
-	TRBJ1-1	TRBV7-3	-	TGTGCCAGCACTCTTGGGACCGACACTGAAGCTTTCTTT	CASTLGTDTEAFF
TRBD1	TRBJ1-4	TRBV28	few	TGTGCCAGCAAGTTATGGGACAGGGGAAATGAAAAACTGTTTTTT	CASKLWDRGNEKLFF
TRBD1	TRBJ2-7	TRBV6-1	-	TGTGCCAGCAGTGATTACCCTAGACAGGGGAGCTACGAGCAGTACTTC	CASSDYPRQGSYEQYF